This TCR beta chain is drawn from a study of T cells in tumors after PD-1 blockade. Study background: Patients received pembrolizumab 200 mg every 3 weeks or cemiplimab 350 mg every 2 weeks. During anti-PD-1 treatment, some patients continued daily vismodegib 150 mg.

The assay was immunoSEQ multiplex PCR, and TCRdb's table has in-frame clones only and misses some. This table has about 63,000 clones, approximately 79% appearing once. This CDR3 is 13 amino acids long. After removal of 11 bases from V and 8 bases from J, the junction contained 6 bases not matched to a gene. Germline CDR1 SEHNR, CDR2 FQNEAQ (reference sequence). Template: tumor biopsy or peripheral blood genomic DNA, about 616-6,500 ng per sample. The rearrangement uses TRBV7-9 and TRBJ1-6, with 10 nucleotides matching TRBD1. This receptor was obtained from a human donor with basal cell carcinoma. This material consisted of PBMCs, taken after anti-PD-1 treatment. DNA for the CDR3: TGTGCCGGGGACAGGGGCCCGCATTCACCCCTCCACTTT. Translating gives CAGDRGPHSPLHF. Full variable domain (rest looked up from reference TRBV7-9 and TRBJ1-6): DTGVSQNPRHKITKRGQNVTFRCDPISEHNRLYWYRQTLGQGPEFLTYFQNEAQLEKSRLLSDRFSAERPKGSFSTLEIQRTEQGDSAMYLCAGDRGPHSPLHFGNGTRLTVT.